These 20 T cell receptor beta chains share one sample of origin, sequenced in a study of patients and donors after allogeneic stem cell transplantation. From the RT-PCR reads, TCRdb called clonotypes with MiXCR, one entry per CDR3 protein. The table has about 960,000 distinct CDR3 sequences, about a sixth seen once. The sequenced material came from blood, either unsorted or a sorted T cell fraction (not recorded which). All receptors derive from a human donor who was either an allogeneic HSCT recipient or a stem cell or donor lymphocyte infusion donor (not recorded which). It is not recorded whose cells these are; they may come from a transplant donor.

This clonotype was detected ten times or more. The V call is TRBV6-2 or TRBV6-3, the J call TRBJ2-1; D is possibly TRBD2 (5 bases). Per the germline V gene, CDR1 is MNHEY and CDR2 is SVGEGT. This CDR3 contains 14 residues. V was trimmed by 4 bases and J by 2 bases, leaving 9 bases between them. The CDR3 coding sequence is TGTGCCAGCAGTTTCCAGCGGCCCTACAATGAGCAGTTCTTC. As protein: CASSFQRPYNEQFF.

This clonotype has just a few counts. The rearrangement uses TRBV6-1 and TRBJ1-4; 7 bases are shared with TRBD1. The CDR3 runs 14 residues. CDR1 is MNHNS, CDR2 SASEGT, per germline. Losses at the gene ends were 4 bases for V and 8 bases for J; bases not matched to a gene: 7. In DNA, the CDR3 is TGTGCCAGCAGTGTGGACAGGTCGCGGGAAAAACTGTTTTTT. The encoded protein is CASSVDRSREKLFF.

The V gene is TRBV12-3 or TRBV12-4, the J gene TRBJ1-1; 11 positions agree with TRBD1. J lost 4 bases, V lost 6 bases, and 16 bases had no gene match. The CDR3 loop spans 18 amino acids. The chain's CDR3 is CASSSGQGVPLTVTEAFF. CDR3 DNA sequence: TGTGCCAGCAGCTCGGGACAGGGGGTTCCCTTGACGGTCACTGAAGCTTTCTTT.

This clonotype occurred a few times. This sequence joins TRBV28 and TRBJ2-7; TRBD2 matches 9 bases. With V trimmed by 7 bases and J by 5 bases, 12 bases remained unmatched. Per germline, CDR1 MDHEN and CDR2 SYDVKM. This CDR3 has 15 amino acids. The CDR3 DNA reads as TGTGCCAGCACTCGTAGCGGGAGCCCGGCGCACGAGCAGTACTTC. The encoded protein is CASTRSGSPAHEQYF.

There are many counts of this clonotype. The chain links TRBV9 to TRBJ2-2, with a possible D match to TRBD1 (5 bases). The germline CDR1 and CDR2 sequences are SGDLS and YYNGEE. The CDR3 totals 13 residues. With 2 bases removed from V and 3 bases from J, the gap between germline ends came to 5 bases. DNA for the CDR3: TGTGCCAGCAGCGTCAGGGACACCGGGGAGCTGTTTTTT. It yields the protein CASSVRDTGELFF. Using reference TRBV9 and TRBJ2-2 for the parts outside the CDR3, the full variable domain is DSGVTQTPKHLITATGQRVTLRCSPRSGDLSVYWYQQSLDQGLQFLIQYYNGEERAKGNILERFSAQQFPDLHSELNLSSLELGDSALYFCASSVRDTGELFFGEGSRLTVL.

This clonotype turned up a few times. This chain connects TRBV15 to TRBJ2-5; tentative D call: TRBD2 (7 bases). The germline gives CDR1 LNHNV, CDR2 YYDKDF (reference sequence). Between the trimmed V and J ends, which lost 2 bases and 4 bases, there was a span of 20 bases. This CDR3 has 17 residues. Here the CDR3 DNA reads TGTGCCACCAGCAGACCTCGGGGGGCAGGGAGGCCAGAGACCCAGTACTTC. It encodes CATSRPRGAGRPETQYF. Based on the CDR3 plus reference TRBV15 and TRBJ2-5, the full variable domain is DAMVIQNPRYQVTQFGKPVTLSCSQTLNHNVMYWYQQKSSQAPKLLFHYYDKDFNNEADTPDNFQSRRPNTSFCFLDIRSPGLGDTAMYLCATSRPRGAGRPETQYFGPGTRLLVL.

This clonotype was seen more than once but under ten times. The chain combines TRBV27 with TRBJ1-1, with D unresolved. The V end lost 4 bases, the J end lost 0 bases, and 9 bases lay between the germline ends. CDR1 is MNHEY and CDR2 is SMNVEV in the germline V gene (reference sequence). The CDR3 is 14 residues long. For the CDR3, the DNA is TGTGCCAGCAGTTCACAGCTTTTGAACACTGAAGCTTTCTTT. It encodes CASSSQLLNTEAFF.

This clonotype showed up just a few times. CDR3 amino acids: CASSVVPTSLHGELFF. As DNA, the CDR3 is TGTGCCAGCAGCGTGGTCCCGACTAGCCTGCACGGGGAGCTGTTTTTT. The rearrangement uses TRBV9 and TRBJ2-2; 7 nucleotides match TRBD2. CDR3 size: 16 residues. From germline, CDR1 is SGDLS and CDR2 YYNGEE. With 2 bases clipped from V and 7 bases from J, the junction kept 11 bases outside the gene matches.

The chain recombines TRBV6-2 or TRBV6-3 with TRBJ2-5; D may be TRBD2 (6 bases). This CDR3 spans 15 amino acids. V gave up 6 bases and J gave up 7 bases, with 21 bases separating them. From germline, CDR1 is MNHEY and CDR2 SVGEGT. CDR3 in amino acids: CASRRIAERPGTQYF. CDR3 bases: TGTGCCAGCAGGCGAATAGCGGAGAGACCAGGGACCCAGTACTTC.

This clonotype appeared many times. The genes are TRBV20-1 and TRBJ2-3, with 14 nucleotides matching TRBD2. CDR1 is DFQATT, CDR2 SNEGSKA, per germline (reference sequence). The CDR3 contains 15 residues. V lost 4 bases and J lost 2; bases outside the gene matches: 2. The CDR3 spells CSAMTSGRVTDTQYF. CDR3 nucleotide sequence: TGCAGTGCTATGACTAGCGGGAGGGTCACAGATACGCAGTATTTT.

This clonotype was picked up a small number of times. V usage is TRBV30 and J usage is TRBJ2-7, with TRBD2 as a possible D gene (5 bases). Germline CDR1 GTSNPN, CDR2 SVGIG (reference sequence). CDR3 length: 11 amino acids. V gave up 4 bases and J gave up 6 bases, with 10 bases separating them. The CDR3 DNA sequence: TGTGCCTGGAAGGGCCGGGGCGAGCAGTACTTC. Translating gives CAWKGRGEQYF.

This clonotype has only a few counts. The gene calls are TRBV27 and TRBJ2-7, with TRBD2 identical over 12 bases. This CDR3 region has 15 residues. Unmatched junction bases numbered 2, after V lost 3 bases and J lost 2 bases. Germline loops: CDR1 MNHEY, CDR2 SMNVEV (reference sequence). CDR3 sequence (DNA): TGTGCCAGCAGTTTCGCTAGCGGGAGGGCCTACGAGCAGTACTTC. Translation gives CASSFASGRAYEQYF.

V and J are TRBV11-2 and TRBJ2-1, with 8 bases fitting TRBD2. Germline assignment: CDR1 SGHAT and CDR2 FQNNGV. V trimming: 6 bases; J trimming: 4 bases; junction bases outside the gene matches: 14. CDR3 length equals 17 residues. The CDR3 loop reads CASRIELAGGQYNEQFF. CDR3 DNA sequence: TGTGCCAGCAGGATAGAGCTGGCGGGGGGCCAATACAATGAGCAGTTCTTC.

There are a few counts of this clonotype. V is TRBV7-3 and J is TRBJ1-1; 7 nucleotides match TRBD1. The CDR3 has 14 residues. CDR1 and CDR2 from the germline V gene are SGHTA and FQGTGA. J lost 4 bases, V lost 5 bases, and 7 bases had no gene match. CDR3 bases: TGTGCCAGCAGCCCAACTCGGGACAGCACTGAAGCTTTCTTT. This codes for CASSPTRDSTEAFF.

This clonotype was recorded a few times. The chain couples TRBV29-1 to TRBJ2-1; TRBD1 matches at 7 bases. CDR1 and CDR2 from the germline V gene are SQVTM and ANQGSEA. With V trimmed by 6 bases and J by 4 bases, 15 bases remained unmatched. CDR3 length equals 16 residues. In DNA form, the CDR3 reads TGCAGCGTAGGCGACAGGGTCCCTCCCGGATACAATGAGCAGTTCTTC. It yields the protein CSVGDRVPPGYNEQFF.

The chain employs TRBV4-3 and TRBJ2-5; the D gene could be TRBD1 or TRBD2 (6 bases each). Looked up from germline, CDR1 is LGHNA and CDR2 is YSLEER. The CDR3 contains 16 residues. With 0 bases removed from V and 5 bases from J, the gap between germline ends came to 16 bases. CDR3 bases: TGCGCCAGCAGCCAAGATCGTGGGAGGAGGGGGGAGACCCAGTACTTC. It specifies CASSQDRGRRGETQYF.

This clonotype was counted ten times or more. The V gene is TRBV12-3 or TRBV12-4, the J gene TRBJ1-1, with TRBD1 matching over 8 bases. The CDR3 runs 13 residues. The junction had 4 bases not matched to a gene; V was cut back by 5 bases and J by 5 bases. This CDR3 reads CASSADRDTEAFF. The CDR3 DNA reads as TGTGCCAGCAGTGCGGACAGGGATACTGAAGCTTTCTTT.

J is TRBJ1-5 and V is TRBV2; a possible D gene is TRBD1 (6 bases). The germline V and J ends were trimmed by 1 base and 7 bases, with 14 bases remaining between them. CDR1 is SNHLY, CDR2 FYNNEI, per germline. This CDR3 is 15 amino acids long. The CDR3 loop reads CASSEGRRGGQPQHF. The CDR3 bases are TGTGCCAGCAGTGAAGGGCGGAGGGGGGGACAGCCCCAGCATTTT. Variable domain in full (rest from reference TRBV2 and TRBJ1-5): EPEVTQTPSHQVTQMGQEVILRCVPISNHLYFYWYRQILGQKVEFLVSFYNNEISEKSEIFDDQFSVERPDGSNFTLKIRSTKLEDSAMYFCASSEGRRGGQPQHFGDGTRLSIL.

This clonotype was found a few times. DNA for the CDR3: TGTGCCAGTCAACCGTACTCCGACAGGCCCTCCTATGGCTACACCTTC. Translating it yields CASQPYSDRPSYGYTF. The V gene is TRBV19, the J gene TRBJ1-2, with D perhaps TRBD1 (6 bases). The CDR3 length is 16 residues. The germline CDR1 and CDR2 sequences are LNHDA and SQIVND (reference sequence). The ends were cut back, 8 bases at V and 4 bases at J, with 23 bases in the middle. Supplemented by reference TRBV19 and TRBJ1-2, the full variable domain reads DGGITQSPKYLFRKEGQNVTLSCEQNLNHDAMYWYRQDPGQGLRLIYYSQIVNDFQKGDIAEGYSVSREKKESFPLTVTSAQKNPTAFYLCASQPYSDRPSYGYTFGSGTRLTVV.

This clonotype turned up a few times. The gene calls are TRBV5-6 and TRBJ2-5, with no clear D. Germline CDR1 is SGHDT and CDR2 is YYEEEE. The CDR3 extends over 13 amino acids. V gave up 0 bases and J gave up 3 bases, with 6 bases separating them. CDR3 residues: CASSLVWEETQYF. In DNA form, the CDR3 reads TGTGCCAGCAGCTTGGTTTGGGAAGAGACCCAGTACTTC.